A selection of T cell receptor beta chains follows, all from one sample in a study of blood T cell repertoires in COVID-19. Generated by immunoSEQ multiplex PCR, the TCRdb table keeps only in-frame clones and is missing some. The sample carries approximately 210,000 clones, 80% to 90% recorded once. Sequencing input: peripheral blood. These receptors all come from a woman aged 40 to 49 with active or convalescent COVID-19. Each CDR3 is given with its conserved first and last residue. The order of the fields is J gene, V gene, D gene, clone size, CDR3 protein, CDR3 DNA. A D gene is named only where the DNA matches it firmly. Clone size is stated in some rows and not others, as once, few, many or a class when expanded.

J: TRBJ2-2
V: TRBV3-1/TRBV3-2
D: TRBD1
size: -
CDR3: CASSQEGLGQGARIGELFF
DNA: TGTGCCAGCAGCCAAGAGGGGCTGGGACAGGGTGCGCGGATCGGGGAGCTGTTTTTT

J: TRBJ1-1
V: TRBV29-1
D: -
size: -
CDR3: CSVRRPTGGSTEAFF
DNA: TGCAGCGTCCGGCGCCCGACAGGTGGAAGCACTGAAGCTTTCTTT

J: TRBJ2-7
V: TRBV4-2
D: TRBD1
size: once
CDR3: CASSQDHGQGAYEQYF
DNA: TGTGCCAGCAGCCAAGATCATGGACAGGGGGCCTACGAGCAGTACTTC

J: TRBJ2-3
V: TRBV2
D: TRBD1
size: -
CDR3: CASSDWNRGSDTQYF
DNA: TGTGCCAGCAGTGACTGGAACAGGGGATCAGATACGCAGTATTTT

J: TRBJ2-7
V: TRBV12-3/TRBV12-4
D: TRBD1
size: -
CDR3: CASRRTGIYEQYF
DNA: TGTGCCAGCAGGCGGACAGGCATTTACGAGCAGTACTTC

J: TRBJ2-2
V: TRBV6-5
D: TRBD2
size: -
CDR3: CASSYLGGTGELFF
DNA: TGTGCCAGCAGTTACTTGGGGGGGACCGGGGAGCTGTTTTTT

J: TRBJ1-1
V: TRBV5-1
D: -
size: -
CDR3: CASSSQTGNTEAFF
DNA: TGCGCCAGCAGCTCACAGACCGGGAACACTGAAGCTTTCTTT

J: TRBJ2-7
V: TRBV7-8
D: -
size: -
CDR3: CASSLNRYGGTTSYEQYF
DNA: TGTGCCAGCAGCTTGAATCGTTACGGCGGGACCACTTCCTACGAGCAGTACTTC

J: TRBJ2-1
V: TRBV5-1
D: -
size: -
CDR3: CASSFSRGNEQFF
DNA: TGCGCCAGCAGCTTCTCCAGGGGAAATGAGCAGTTCTTC

J: TRBJ1-6
V: TRBV28
D: TRBD1
size: -
CDR3: CASRFTGGGSPLHF
DNA: TGTGCCAGCAGATTCACAGGGGGCGGATCACCCCTCCACTTT

J: TRBJ1-1
V: TRBV7-9
D: TRBD1
size: few
CDR3: CASSKDRGAEAFF
DNA: TGTGCCAGCAGCAAAGACAGGGGTGCTGAAGCTTTCTTT

J: TRBJ2-6
V: TRBV15
D: -
size: -
CDR3: CATSGGISGANVLTF
DNA: TGTGCCACCAGCGGGGGGATTTCTGGGGCCAACGTCCTGACTTTC

J: TRBJ2-2
V: TRBV27
D: -
size: -
CDR3: CASSFGGAQPGELFF
DNA: TGTGCCAGCAGTTTTGGGGGGGCCCAGCCCGGGGAGCTGTTTTTT

J: TRBJ1-1
V: TRBV6-1
D: TRBD1
size: -
CDR3: CASSESLTGGTEAFF
DNA: TGTGCCAGCAGTGAATCCCTAACAGGGGGCACTGAAGCTTTCTTT

J: TRBJ2-5
V: TRBV18
D: -
size: -
CDR3: CASSARRTAQETQYF
DNA: TGTGCCAGCTCAGCACGGAGGACAGCACAAGAGACCCAGTACTTC

J: TRBJ2-7
V: TRBV28
D: -
size: -
CDR3: CASSLLIGQEVPNEQYF
DNA: TGTGCCAGCAGTTTATTGATCGGCCAAGAGGTTCCCAACGAGCAGTACTTC

J: TRBJ1-4
V: TRBV11-3
D: -
size: many
CDR3: CASSLSLANEKLFF
DNA: TGTGCCAGCAGCTTAAGCTTAGCTAATGAAAAACTGTTTTTT

J: TRBJ1-2
V: TRBV5-4
D: TRBD1
size: -
CDR3: CASSSGQYTSNYGYTF
DNA: TGTGCCAGCAGCTCGGGACAGTACACCTCTAACTATGGCTACACCTTC

J: TRBJ2-7
V: TRBV19
D: -
size: -
CDR3: CASSIGSGRSYEQYF
DNA: TGTGCCAGTAGTATAGGCAGCGGGCGGTCCTACGAGCAGTACTTC

J: TRBJ2-1
V: TRBV23-1
D: -
size: few
CDR3: CASSQGRGEQFF
DNA: TGCGCCAGCAGTCAGGGGCGGGGTGAGCAGTTCTTC

J: TRBJ2-3
V: TRBV7-2
D: -
size: few
CDR3: CASSPGSPSTDTQYF
DNA: TGTGCCAGCAGCCCCGGGTCACCGAGCACAGATACGCAGTATTTT

J: TRBJ1-1
V: TRBV25-1
D: -
size: -
CDR3: CASSVLDSGTEAFF
DNA: TGTGCCAGCAGCGTTCTGGACTCCGGCACTGAAGCTTTCTTT

J: TRBJ1-2
V: TRBV19
D: TRBD1
size: -
CDR3: CASSISGGEGYGYTF
DNA: TGTGCCAGTAGTATATCAGGGGGCGAAGGCTATGGCTACACCTTC

J: TRBJ1-1
V: TRBV30
D: -
size: -
CDR3: CAWRDKAGASQGAFF
DNA: TGTGCCTGGAGGGATAAGGCAGGGGCCTCCCAAGGGGCTTTCTTT

J: TRBJ2-3
V: TRBV7-9
D: -
size: -
CDR3: CASSPADGGSTDTQYF
DNA: TGTGCCAGCAGCCCAGCGGACGGAGGGAGCACAGATACGCAGTATTTT

J: TRBJ1-6
V: TRBV2
D: TRBD1
size: -
CDR3: CASSEALVGQYNSPLHF
DNA: TGTGCCAGCAGTGAAGCGCTTGTGGGACAGTATAATTCACCCCTCCACTTT

J: TRBJ1-5
V: TRBV28
D: -
size: -
CDR3: CASSSITGSVGKPQHF
DNA: TGTGCCAGCAGTTCGATCACAGGGTCGGTAGGGAAGCCCCAGCATTTT

J: TRBJ1-6
V: TRBV6-5
D: -
size: -
CDR3: CASGRAESNSPLHF
DNA: TGTGCCAGCGGGAGGGCAGAGAGTAATTCACCCCTCCACTTT

J: TRBJ1-1
V: TRBV18
D: -
size: few
CDR3: CASSPTPAAEAFF
DNA: TGTGCCAGCTCACCGACACCGGCCGCTGAAGCTTTCTTT

J: TRBJ1-2
V: TRBV6-5
D: TRBD1
size: -
CDR3: CASRRTGRGGYTF
DNA: TGTGCCAGCAGGAGGACAGGGAGAGGCGGCTACACCTTC

J: TRBJ2-1
V: TRBV7-9
D: TRBD2
size: -
CDR3: CASSLLPVAGHNEQFF
DNA: TGTGCCAGCAGCTTATTGCCCGTAGCGGGTCACAATGAGCAGTTCTTC

J: TRBJ1-1
V: TRBV6-5
D: TRBD1
size: -
CDR3: CAGRMTGGGTEAFF
DNA: TGTGCCGGACGAATGACAGGGGGAGGCACTGAAGCTTTCTTT

J: TRBJ2-7
V: TRBV7-8
D: -
size: -
CDR3: CASSSSTRANYEQYF
DNA: TGTGCCAGCAGCTCGTCCACTAGAGCTAACTACGAGCAGTACTTC

J: TRBJ1-4
V: TRBV18
D: TRBD1
size: once
CDR3: CASSPGQVNRNEKLFF
DNA: TGTGCCAGCTCACCGGGACAGGTCAATCGTAATGAAAAACTGTTTTTT

J: TRBJ2-1
V: TRBV7-9
D: -
size: once
CDR3: CAGELHQGQQFF
DNA: TGTGCCGGGGAACTTCACCAGGGGCAACAGTTCTTC

J: TRBJ1-5
V: TRBV18
D: -
size: -
CDR3: CASSPIQGTNQPQHF
DNA: TGTGCCAGCTCACCCATCCAGGGGACCAATCAGCCCCAGCATTTT